This T cell receptor (beta chain) was identified in a study of PD-1 blockade in classical Hodgkin lymphoma. With regard to this clone: Its antigen is as yet unknown.

The study, taken as a whole, reports: According to reports, newly diagnosed patients had lower baseline TCR diversity than healthy donors, and relapsed/refractory patients had lower baseline TCR diversity still.

The method was immunoSEQ multiplex PCR; TCRdb's version includes in-frame clones alone and lacks a portion of them. The table has around 13,000 clones, approximately 79% seen once; the top ten hold roughly a quarter. V was cut by 5 bases and J by 4 bases, with 7 bases left in between. Germline values: CDR1 MNHEY, CDR2 SMNVEV (reference sequence). The CDR3 is made up of 12 amino acids. Each of the patients experienced relapse following autologous stem cell transplantation, and their brentuximab vedotin exposure differed. The study isolated CD8+ T cells from thawed PBMCs by magnetic negative selection. The study recorded best responses of complete response, partial response or progressive disease.

This TCR derives from a human donor with classical Hodgkin lymphoma. V gene TRBV27 combines with J gene TRBJ2-3, with D uncertain. This specimen was CD8+ T cells from blood, taken at baseline. This chain's CDR3 is CASSPNADTQYF. DNA for the CDR3: TGTGCCAGCAGTCCCAACGCAGATACGCAGTATTTT.